This T cell receptor (beta chain) was recorded in a study of shared clonotypes between healthy human individuals. Study-wide context: Used for every donor were three CD4 naive, three CD4 memory, two CD8 naive and one CD8 memory plate. Study-level points and caveats: In this cohort, only blood was sampled, and tissue repertoires likely differ. Shared across a handful of donors were roughly 5% of the naive CD4 clonotypes.

Assay: immunoSEQ multiplex PCR; the TCRdb copy retains only in-frame clones and omits some. The sample records more than 2,000,000 clones, 90% to 95% being singletons. As for this clone: Its antigen remains unidentified. This same CDR3 is encoded by further DNA sequences in the sample.

The CD4+ fraction was divided into a CD45RA+ naive subset and a CD45RA-negative memory subset. Germline trimming cut 0 bases from V and 1 base from J; bases unmatched to any gene: 2. Per germline, CDR1 SGHTA and CDR2 FQGNSA. CDR3 length: 15 amino acids. Source material: naive CD4+ T cells from PBMCs. Subset given: CD45RA+ positively selected. The chain carries TRBV7-2 and TRBJ2-7; 8 positions match TRBD2. This clonotype was obtained from a young man in good health. Some clones in this sample may be carry-over from other donors' samples. CDR3 in DNA: TGTGCCAGCAGCTTAGCGCCGGGGGGGTCCTACGAGCAGTACTTC. It encodes CASSLAPGGSYEQYF.